A selection of T cell receptor beta chains follows, all from one sample in a study of early T cells in non-severe SARS-CoV-2 infection. TCRdb used MiXCR to reprocess the 5' RACE reads, holding one entry per CDR3 protein. This sample carries 90,000 to 120,000 distinct CDR3 sequences, over 8.5% of them seen once, and the ten largest clones take around 8%. The sequencing input was whole blood. The receptors were sampled from an adult who was a healthcare worker with PCR-confirmed SARS-CoV-2 infection or an uninfected control (not recorded which). The CDR3 runs from the conserved cysteine through the conserved F or W. D genes are given only for firm matches. Clone size appears in some rows only: once, few, many, or a class for an expanded clone.

J gene	D gene	clone size	V gene	CDR3 DNA	CDR3 protein
TRBJ2-1	-	-	TRBV20-1	TGCAGTGCTAGAGCCCCTACTAGCTACAATGAGCAGTTCTTC	CSARAPTSYNEQFF
TRBJ2-7	TRBD1	-	TRBV29-1	TGCAGCGTGGCGGGACAGGGGAGCTCCTACGAGCAGTACTTC	CSVAGQGSSYEQYF
TRBJ2-5	TRBD1	many	TRBV7-9	TGTGCCAGCAGCCCTGGACAGGAAGAGACCCAGTACTTC	CASSPGQEETQYF
TRBJ2-7	-	few	TRBV28	TGTGCCAGCAGGATTGACGACAGCCCCTACGAGCAGTACTTC	CASRIDDSPYEQYF
TRBJ2-7	-	few	TRBV28	TGTGCCAGCAGTTTACGGCTAGTGAACTGGGAGCAGTACTTC	CASSLRLVNWEQYF
TRBJ2-5	-	-	TRBV21-1	TGTGCCAGCAGCGGCCAGGGGAGGCGAGTAGAGACCCAGTACTTC	CASSGQGRRVETQYF
TRBJ1-4	-	-	TRBV20-1	TGCAGTGCTAGGTCCGGAAGGGAGGATGAAAAACTGTTTTTT	CSARSGREDEKLFF
TRBJ2-3	-	many	TRBV6-2/TRBV6-3	TGTGCCAGCAGTTACGGGAAGGGGAGCACAGATACGCAGTATTTT	CASSYGKGSTDTQYF
TRBJ2-1	TRBD2	-	TRBV7-6	TGTGCCAGCAGCCCCGGGACTAGCGTCTACAATGAGCAGTTCTTC	CASSPGTSVYNEQFF
TRBJ1-6	-	-	TRBV7-9	TGTGCCAGCAGCTTAGGGGATGGTTCACCCCTCCACTTT	CASSLGDGSPLHF
TRBJ2-7	TRBD1	many	TRBV6-5	TGTGCCAGCAGTGCCCCCCCAGGACAGGGGATTCGGCCCTACGAGCAGTACTTC	CASSAPPGQGIRPYEQYF
TRBJ1-4	-	few	TRBV20-1	TGCAGTGCTTCAACAAGGAATGAAAAACTGTTTTTT	CSASTRNEKLFF
TRBJ1-5	-	many	TRBV7-9	TGTGCCAGCAGCTTAGAACAGCTAACTAGCAATCAGCCCCAGCATTTT	CASSLEQLTSNQPQHF
TRBJ2-1	TRBD2	few	TRBV18	TGTGCCAGCTCACCAACAACTGGGACTAGCGGTAAATACAATGAGCAGTTCTTC	CASSPTTGTSGKYNEQFF